This is a list of T cell receptor beta chains from one sample in a study of response to subunit inactivated influenza vaccine. TCRdb passed the RT-PCR reads through MiXCR, listing each CDR3 protein once. The sample shows a few hundred thousand distinct CDR3 sequences, 11% of them seen only once. This sample also belongs to another study, concerning T cells expressing NK-cell markers.

The specimen comprised PBMCs from blood, sampled on the day of vaccination. These receptors were obtained from a man aged 45 to 65 who received an inactivated influenza vaccine. The CDR3 runs from the conserved cysteine through the conserved F or W. Fields, in order: D gene, clone size, J gene, V gene, CDR3 protein, CDR3 DNA. A D gene is named only where the DNA matches it firmly. Clone size is stated in some rows and not others, as once, few, many or a class when expanded.

TRBD2	-	TRBJ2-5	TRBV5-6	CASSRESGGGETQYF	TGTGCCAGCAGCCGAGAAAGCGGGGGTGGGGAGACCCAGTACTTC
-	few	TRBJ2-7	TRBV14	CASSQVQVYEQYF	TGTGCCAGCAGCCAAGTTCAGGTCTACGAGCAGTACTTC
-	-	TRBJ2-3	TRBV5-1	CASSLGWASTDTQYF	TGCGCCAGCAGCTTGGGTTGGGCCAGCACAGATACGCAGTATTTT
TRBD1	many	TRBJ2-1	TRBV20-1	CSAREWDRGYNEQFF	TGCAGTGCTAGAGAGTGGGACAGGGGGTACAATGAGCAGTTCTTC
-	-	TRBJ2-3	TRBV20-1	CSAKDPRRGTDTQYF	TGCAGTGCCAAAGATCCTAGGAGGGGGACAGATACGCAGTATTTT
-	once	TRBJ1-5	TRBV20-1	CSAGDISNQPQHF	TGCAGTGCGGGGGACATAAGCAATCAGCCCCAGCATTTT
-	many	TRBJ1-5	TRBV7-2	CASSLVGAGHQPQHF	TGTGCCAGCAGCTTAGTAGGGGCGGGACACCAGCCCCAGCATTTT
-	-	TRBJ1-5	TRBV3-1	CASSQGWTWHF	TGTGCCAGCAGCCAAGGGTGGACCTGGCATTTT
-	-	TRBJ2-3	TRBV7-9	CASSGAGADTQYF	TGTGCCAGCAGCGGGGCCGGGGCCGATACGCAGTATTTT
TRBD1	-	TRBJ2-5	TRBV12-3/TRBV12-4	CASSHDRDGETQYF	TGTGCCAGCAGCCATGACAGGGACGGAGAGACCCAGTACTTC
TRBD2	-	TRBJ2-5	TRBV29-1	CSTMTSGRQETQYF	TGCAGCACCATGACTAGCGGGAGGCAAGAGACCCAGTACTTC
TRBD1	many	TRBJ2-1	TRBV6-2/TRBV6-3	CASRPWTGLNNEQFF	TGTGCCAGCAGACCCTGGACAGGTTTGAACAATGAGCAGTTCTTC
-	few	TRBJ2-1	TRBV7-9	CASSRTGRKKNEQFF	TGTGCCAGCAGCCGAACAGGGAGGAAGAAAAATGAGCAGTTCTTC
TRBD2	few	TRBJ2-1	TRBV12-3/TRBV12-4	CASSSSGRSDEQFF	TGTGCCAGCAGCTCTAGCGGGAGGTCTGATGAGCAGTTCTTC
TRBD2	few	TRBJ2-3	TRBV20-1	CSASPLLAGAEDTQYF	TGCAGTGCTAGTCCGCTTCTAGCGGGAGCGGAAGATACGCAGTATTTT
TRBD2	-	TRBJ2-5	TRBV20-1	CSAHPGLAEETQYF	TGCAGTGCTCACCCGGGACTAGCGGAAGAGACCCAGTACTTC
-	-	TRBJ2-7	TRBV7-9	CASSQQPVDEQYF	TGTGCCAGCAGCCAACAGCCGGTTGACGAGCAGTACTTC
-	-	TRBJ1-5	TRBV20-1	CSARGGHSNQPQHF	TGCAGTGCTAGAGGCGGACATTCCAATCAGCCCCAGCATTTT
TRBD1	-	TRBJ1-2	TRBV10-3	CAISDTGGANYGYTF	TGTGCCATCAGTGACACAGGGGGCGCCAACTATGGCTACACCTTC
TRBD1	few	TRBJ2-3	TRBV3-1	CASSQERTGGGTDTQYF	TGTGCCAGCAGCCAAGAAAGGACAGGGGGCGGGACAGATACGCAGTATTTT
-	few	TRBJ2-1	TRBV6-2/TRBV6-3	CASSYPPGDNEQFF	TGTGCCAGCAGTTACCCCCCGGGGGACAATGAGCAGTTCTTC
-	few	TRBJ1-6	TRBV5-1	CASSRASSYNSPLHF	TGCGCCAGCAGCCGAGCTAGCTCCTATAATTCACCCCTCCACTTT
TRBD2	-	TRBJ2-1	TRBV20-1	CSAPSSGTTFSYNEQFF	TGCAGTGCTCCCTCTAGCGGGACTACCTTCTCCTACAATGAGCAGTTCTTC
-	-	TRBJ1-1	TRBV18	CASSPRLDTEAFF	TGTGCCAGCTCACCGAGGTTGGACACTGAAGCTTTCTTT
TRBD1	few	TRBJ2-1	TRBV28	CASSPGGRMRYEQFF	TGTGCCAGCAGTCCAGGGGGACGAATGCGGTATGAGCAGTTCTTC
-	many	TRBJ1-1	TRBV12-3/TRBV12-4	CASSLGQAVADTEAFF	TGTGCCAGCAGTTTAGGACAGGCGGTTGCAGACACTGAAGCTTTCTTT
TRBD2	few	TRBJ2-1	TRBV20-1	CSAPAWRGGYNEQFF	TGCAGTGCCCCTGCCTGGCGGGGGGGATACAATGAGCAGTTCTTC
-	few	TRBJ2-1	TRBV14	CASSQIRGTYNEQFF	TGTGCCAGCAGCCAAATCAGGGGTACCTACAATGAGCAGTTCTTC
-	many	TRBJ2-3	TRBV27	CASSFLNSITDTQYF	TGTGCCAGCAGTTTTCTTAATAGTATCACAGATACGCAGTATTTT
TRBD2	few	TRBJ2-1	TRBV20-1	CSARGGVAGYSYNEQFF	TGCAGTGCTAGAGGGGGAGTAGCGGGGTACTCCTACAATGAGCAGTTCTTC
-	-	TRBJ2-7	TRBV12-3/TRBV12-4	CASSLMGGEYEQYF	TGTGCCAGCAGTTTGATGGGCGGTGAGTACGAGCAGTACTTC
-	-	TRBJ2-7	TRBV7-2	CASSLGLGFYEQYF	TGTGCCAGCAGCTTAGGTCTAGGTTTCTACGAGCAGTACTTC
-	many	TRBJ2-1	TRBV20-1	CSASGRLASYNEQFF	TGCAGTGCTAGCGGTCGGCTAGCGTCCTACAATGAGCAGTTCTTC
-	-	TRBJ2-2	TRBV4-1	CASSQAGGRTGELFF	TGCGCCAGCAGCCAAGCCGGGGGCCGGACCGGGGAGCTGTTTTTT
TRBD2	-	TRBJ2-1	TRBV15	CATSRVAGGNEQFF	TGTGCCACCAGCAGAGTAGCGGGAGGGAATGAGCAGTTCTTC